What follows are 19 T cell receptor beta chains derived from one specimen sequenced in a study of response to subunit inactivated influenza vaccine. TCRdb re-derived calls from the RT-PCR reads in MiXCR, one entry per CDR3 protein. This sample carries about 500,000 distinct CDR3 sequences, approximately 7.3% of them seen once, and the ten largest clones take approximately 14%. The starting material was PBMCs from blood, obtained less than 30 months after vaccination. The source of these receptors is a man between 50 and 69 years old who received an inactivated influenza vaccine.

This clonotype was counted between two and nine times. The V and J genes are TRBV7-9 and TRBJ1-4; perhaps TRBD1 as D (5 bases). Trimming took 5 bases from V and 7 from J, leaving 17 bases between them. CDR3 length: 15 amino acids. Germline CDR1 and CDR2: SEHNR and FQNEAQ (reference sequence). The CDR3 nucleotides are TGTGCCAGCAGCCAGAGGTCCAGGGTACCTGAAAAACTGTTTTTT. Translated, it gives CASSQRSRVPEKLFF.

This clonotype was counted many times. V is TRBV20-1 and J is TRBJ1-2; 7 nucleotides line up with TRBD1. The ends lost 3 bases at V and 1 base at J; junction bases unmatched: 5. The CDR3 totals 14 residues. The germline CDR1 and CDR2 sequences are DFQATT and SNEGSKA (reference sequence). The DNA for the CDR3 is TGCAGTGCTAGTTCGACAGGGTTTAACTATGGCTACACCTTC. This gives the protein CSASSTGFNYGYTF.

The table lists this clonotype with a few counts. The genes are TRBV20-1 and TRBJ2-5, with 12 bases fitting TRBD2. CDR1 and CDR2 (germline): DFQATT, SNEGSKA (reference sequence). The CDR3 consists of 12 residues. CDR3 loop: CSLAGGPETQYF. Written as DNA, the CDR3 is TGCAGCCTAGCGGGAGGGCCTGAGACCCAGTACTTC.

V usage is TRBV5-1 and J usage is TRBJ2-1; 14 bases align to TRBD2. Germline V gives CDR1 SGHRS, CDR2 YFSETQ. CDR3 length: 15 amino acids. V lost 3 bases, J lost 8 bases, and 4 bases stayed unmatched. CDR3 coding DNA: TGCGCCAGCAGCTCGGGGGGACTAGCGGGAGATGAGCAGTTCTTC. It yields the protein CASSSGGLAGDEQFF.

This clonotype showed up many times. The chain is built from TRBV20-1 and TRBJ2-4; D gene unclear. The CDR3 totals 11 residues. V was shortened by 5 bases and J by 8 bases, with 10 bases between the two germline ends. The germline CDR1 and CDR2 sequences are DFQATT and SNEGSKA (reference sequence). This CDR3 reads CSAHLKDIQYF. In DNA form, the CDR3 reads TGCAGTGCTCACCTCAAGGACATTCAGTACTTC.

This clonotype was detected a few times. The CDR3 here is CASSPGDRWNEKLFF. CDR3 sequence (DNA): TGTGCCAGCAGCCCCGGGGACAGGTGGAATGAAAAACTGTTTTTT. This chain joins TRBV11-2 and TRBJ1-4; 8 bases agree with TRBD1. The germline V gene has CDR1 SGHAT and CDR2 FQNNGV. V trimming: 5 bases; J trimming: 5 bases; junction bases outside the gene matches: 7. This CDR3 has 15 amino acids.

Here the CDR3 DNA reads TGTGCCAGCAGCCAATTCCTCGGGGCTGGGGAGCAGTACTTC. Amino acid sequence: CASSQFLGAGEQYF. This chain connects TRBV14 to TRBJ2-7; D is perhaps TRBD1 or TRBD2 (5 bases each). Germline V lookup: CDR1 SGHDN, CDR2 FVKESK. V lost 2 bases and J 7 bases, leaving 15 bases between the germline ends. The CDR3 is 14 amino acids.

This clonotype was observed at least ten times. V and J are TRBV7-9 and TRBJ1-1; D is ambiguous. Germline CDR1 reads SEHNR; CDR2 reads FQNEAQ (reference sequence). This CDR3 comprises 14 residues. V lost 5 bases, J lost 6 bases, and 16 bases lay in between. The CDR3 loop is CASSPDHKSAEAFF. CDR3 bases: TGTGCCAGCAGCCCGGACCATAAATCCGCTGAAGCTTTCTTT.

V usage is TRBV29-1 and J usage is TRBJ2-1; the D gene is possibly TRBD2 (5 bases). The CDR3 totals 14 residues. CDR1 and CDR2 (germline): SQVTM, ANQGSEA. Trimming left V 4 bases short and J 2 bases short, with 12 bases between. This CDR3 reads CSVAGSLTYNEQFF. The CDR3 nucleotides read TGCAGCGTTGCGGGATCCCTTACCTACAATGAGCAGTTCTTC.

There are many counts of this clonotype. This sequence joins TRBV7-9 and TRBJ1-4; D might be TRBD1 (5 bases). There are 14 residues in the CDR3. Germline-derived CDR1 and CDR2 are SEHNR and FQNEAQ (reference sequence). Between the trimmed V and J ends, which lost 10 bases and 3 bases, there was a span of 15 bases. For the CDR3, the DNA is TGTGCCACCATAGGACATGGGGCTAATGAAAAACTGTTTTTT. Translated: CATIGHGANEKLFF.

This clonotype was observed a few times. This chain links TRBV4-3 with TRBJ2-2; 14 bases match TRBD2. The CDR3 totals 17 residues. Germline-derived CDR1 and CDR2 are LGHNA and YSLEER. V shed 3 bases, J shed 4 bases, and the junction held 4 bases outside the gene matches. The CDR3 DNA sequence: TGCGCCAGCAGCCAGGGACTAGCGGGAGCGGGCACCGGGGAGCTGTTTTTT. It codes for CASSQGLAGAGTGELFF.

The CDR3 loop is CASSARGSSQPQHF. CDR3 DNA: TGTGCCAGCAGCGCCCGAGGAAGTAGTCAGCCCCAGCATTTT. The chain employs TRBV7-9 and TRBJ1-5, with D unresolved. CDR1 SEHNR and CDR2 FQNEAQ come from the germline V gene (reference sequence). The CDR3 runs 14 residues. V lost 5 bases and J lost 6, with 14 bases in between.

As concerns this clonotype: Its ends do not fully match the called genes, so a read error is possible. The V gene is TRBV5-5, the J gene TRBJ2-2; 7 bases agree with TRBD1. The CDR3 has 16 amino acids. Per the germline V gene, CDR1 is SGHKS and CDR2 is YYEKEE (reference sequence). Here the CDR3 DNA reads TGTGCCATCAGCTTCGGGCAGGGGGTACCGGCCGGGGAGCTGTTTTTT. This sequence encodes CAISFGQGVPAGELFF.

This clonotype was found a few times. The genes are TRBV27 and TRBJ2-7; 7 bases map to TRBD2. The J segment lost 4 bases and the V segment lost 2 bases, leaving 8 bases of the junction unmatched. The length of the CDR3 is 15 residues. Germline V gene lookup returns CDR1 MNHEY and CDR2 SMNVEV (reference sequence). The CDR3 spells CASSLRRERGYEQYF. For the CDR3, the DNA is TGTGCCAGCAGTTTACGGCGGGAGAGGGGATACGAGCAGTACTTC.

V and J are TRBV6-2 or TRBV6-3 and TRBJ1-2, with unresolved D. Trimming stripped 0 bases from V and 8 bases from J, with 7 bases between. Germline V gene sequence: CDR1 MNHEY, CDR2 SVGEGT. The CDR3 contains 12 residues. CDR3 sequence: CASSYSGLGYTF. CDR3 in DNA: TGTGCCAGCAGTTACTCTGGTTTGGGCTACACCTTC.

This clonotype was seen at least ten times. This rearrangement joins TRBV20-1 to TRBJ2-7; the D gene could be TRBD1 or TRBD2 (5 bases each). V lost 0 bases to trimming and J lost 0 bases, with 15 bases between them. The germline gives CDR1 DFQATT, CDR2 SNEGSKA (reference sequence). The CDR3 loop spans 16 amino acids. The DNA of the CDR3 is TGCAGTGCTAGAGACCGACGGGGCCCCTCCTCCTACGAGCAGTACTTC. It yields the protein CSARDRRGPSSYEQYF.

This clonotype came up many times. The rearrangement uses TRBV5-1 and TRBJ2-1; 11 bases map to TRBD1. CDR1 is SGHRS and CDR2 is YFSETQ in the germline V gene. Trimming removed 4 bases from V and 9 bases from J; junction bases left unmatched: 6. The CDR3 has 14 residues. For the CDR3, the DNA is TGCGCCAGCAGCCCGGGACAGGGGGAGGGTGAGCAGTTCTTC. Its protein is CASSPGQGEGEQFF.

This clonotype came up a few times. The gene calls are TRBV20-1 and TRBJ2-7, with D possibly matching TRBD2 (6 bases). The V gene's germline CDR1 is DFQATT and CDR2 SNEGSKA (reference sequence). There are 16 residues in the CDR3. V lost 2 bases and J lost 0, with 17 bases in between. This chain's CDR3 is CSARPLARVSSYEQYF. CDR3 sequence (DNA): TGCAGTGCTAGACCTCTAGCGAGAGTTAGCTCCTACGAGCAGTACTTC.

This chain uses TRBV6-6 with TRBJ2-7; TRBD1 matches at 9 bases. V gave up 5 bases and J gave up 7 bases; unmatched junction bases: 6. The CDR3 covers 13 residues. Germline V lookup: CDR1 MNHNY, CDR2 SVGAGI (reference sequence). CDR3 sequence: CASSKQGAGEQYF. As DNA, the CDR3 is TGTGCCAGCAGTAAACAGGGGGCGGGAGAGCAGTACTTC.